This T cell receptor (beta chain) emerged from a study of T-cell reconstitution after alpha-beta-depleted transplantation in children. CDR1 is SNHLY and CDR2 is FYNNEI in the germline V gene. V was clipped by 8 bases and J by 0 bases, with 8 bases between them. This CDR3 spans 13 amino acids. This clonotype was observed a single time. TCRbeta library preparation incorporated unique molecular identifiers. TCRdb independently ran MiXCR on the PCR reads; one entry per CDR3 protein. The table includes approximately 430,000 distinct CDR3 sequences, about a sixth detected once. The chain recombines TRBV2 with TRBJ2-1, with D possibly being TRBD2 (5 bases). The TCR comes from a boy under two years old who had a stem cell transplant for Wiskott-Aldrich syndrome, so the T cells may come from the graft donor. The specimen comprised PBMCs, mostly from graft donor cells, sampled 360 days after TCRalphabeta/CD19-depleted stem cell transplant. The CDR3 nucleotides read TGTGCCAGCGGGGAGAGCTCCTACAATGAGCAGTTCTTC. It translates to CASGESSYNEQFF.